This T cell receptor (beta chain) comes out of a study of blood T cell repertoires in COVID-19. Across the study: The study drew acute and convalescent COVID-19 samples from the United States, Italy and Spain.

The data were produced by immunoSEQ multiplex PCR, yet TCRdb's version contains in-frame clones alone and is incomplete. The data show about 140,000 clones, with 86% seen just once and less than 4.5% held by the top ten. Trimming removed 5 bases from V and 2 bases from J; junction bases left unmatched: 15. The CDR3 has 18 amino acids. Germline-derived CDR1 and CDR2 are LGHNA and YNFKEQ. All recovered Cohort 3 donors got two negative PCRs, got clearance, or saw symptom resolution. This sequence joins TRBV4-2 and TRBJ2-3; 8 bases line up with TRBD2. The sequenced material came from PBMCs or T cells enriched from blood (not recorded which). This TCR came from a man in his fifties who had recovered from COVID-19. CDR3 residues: CASSTPGLGSGATDTQYF. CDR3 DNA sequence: TGTGCCAGCAGCACCCCGGGACTAGGTAGTGGGGCCACAGATACGCAGTATTTT.